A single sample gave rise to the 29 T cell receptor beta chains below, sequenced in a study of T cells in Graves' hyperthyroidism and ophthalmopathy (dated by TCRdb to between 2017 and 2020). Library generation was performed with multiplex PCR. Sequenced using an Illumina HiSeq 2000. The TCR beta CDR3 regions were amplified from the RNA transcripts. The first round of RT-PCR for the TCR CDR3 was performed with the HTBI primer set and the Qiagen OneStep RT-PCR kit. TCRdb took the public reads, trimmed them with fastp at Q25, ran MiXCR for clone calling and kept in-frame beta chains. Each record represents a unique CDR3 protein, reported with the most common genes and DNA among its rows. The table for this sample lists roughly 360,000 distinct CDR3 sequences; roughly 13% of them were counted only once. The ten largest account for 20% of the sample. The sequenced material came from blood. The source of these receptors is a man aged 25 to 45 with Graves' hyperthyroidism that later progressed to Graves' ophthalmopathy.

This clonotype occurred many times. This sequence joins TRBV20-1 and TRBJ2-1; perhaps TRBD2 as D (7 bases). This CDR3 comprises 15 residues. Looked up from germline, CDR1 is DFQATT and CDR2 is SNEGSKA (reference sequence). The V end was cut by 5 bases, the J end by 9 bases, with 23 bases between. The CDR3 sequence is CSAAPLGAGVLEQFF. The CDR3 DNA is TGCAGTGCTGCCCCCCTGGGGGCGGGGGTCCTTGAGCAGTTCTTC.

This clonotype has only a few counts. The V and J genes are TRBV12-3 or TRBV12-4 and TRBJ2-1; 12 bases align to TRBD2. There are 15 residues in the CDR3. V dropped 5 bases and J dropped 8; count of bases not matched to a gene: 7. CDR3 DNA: TGTGCCAGCAGTCCACTAGCGGGGGGTAGGGATGAGCAGTTCTTC. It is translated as CASSPLAGGRDEQFF.

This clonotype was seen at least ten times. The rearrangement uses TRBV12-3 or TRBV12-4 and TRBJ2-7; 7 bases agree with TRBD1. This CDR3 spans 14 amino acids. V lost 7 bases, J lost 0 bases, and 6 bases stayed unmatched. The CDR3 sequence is CASNSRDSSYEQYF. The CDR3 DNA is TGTGCCAGCAACAGCAGGGACAGCTCCTACGAGCAGTACTTC.

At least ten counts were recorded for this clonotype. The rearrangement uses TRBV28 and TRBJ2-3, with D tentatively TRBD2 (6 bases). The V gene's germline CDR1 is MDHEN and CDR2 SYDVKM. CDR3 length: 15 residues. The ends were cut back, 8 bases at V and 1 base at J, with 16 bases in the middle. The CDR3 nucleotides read TGTGCCAGCGGACTCGGGGGAGCCGGCACAGATACGCAGTATTTT. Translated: CASGLGGAGTDTQYF.

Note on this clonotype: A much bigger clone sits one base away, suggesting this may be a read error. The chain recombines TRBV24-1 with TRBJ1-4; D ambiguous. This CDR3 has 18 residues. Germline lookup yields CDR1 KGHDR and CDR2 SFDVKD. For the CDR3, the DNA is TGTGCCACCAGTGACCAGGATCCGGCCGAGGGAGCTAATGAAAAACCGTTTTTT. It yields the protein CATSDQDPAEGANEKPFF.

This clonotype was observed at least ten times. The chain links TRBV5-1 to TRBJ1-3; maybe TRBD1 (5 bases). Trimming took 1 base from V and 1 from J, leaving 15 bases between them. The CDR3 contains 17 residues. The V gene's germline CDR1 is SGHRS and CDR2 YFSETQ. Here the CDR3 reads CASSLLGDVASGNTIYF. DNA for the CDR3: TGCGCCAGCAGCTTGCTTGGGGACGTAGCATCTGGAAACACCATATATTTT.

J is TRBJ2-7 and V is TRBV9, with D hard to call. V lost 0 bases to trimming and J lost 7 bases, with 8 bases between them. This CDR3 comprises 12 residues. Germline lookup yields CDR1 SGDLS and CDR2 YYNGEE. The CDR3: CASSVGGLEQYF. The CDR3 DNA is TGTGCCAGCAGCGTAGGCGGATTAGAGCAGTACTTC.

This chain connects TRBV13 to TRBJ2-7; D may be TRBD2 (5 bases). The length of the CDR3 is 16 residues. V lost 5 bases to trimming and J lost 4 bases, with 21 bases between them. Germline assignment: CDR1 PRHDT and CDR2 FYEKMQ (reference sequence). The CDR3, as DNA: TGTGCCAGCAGCACCCGTTTGGGCCCCGGAGGTTACGAGCAGTACTTC. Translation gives CASSTRLGPGGYEQYF.

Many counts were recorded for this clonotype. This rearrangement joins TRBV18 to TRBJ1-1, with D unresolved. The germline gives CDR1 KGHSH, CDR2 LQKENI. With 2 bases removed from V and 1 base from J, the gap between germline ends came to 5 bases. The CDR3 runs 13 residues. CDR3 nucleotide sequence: TGTGCCAGCTCACCAATGGAGAACACTGAAGCTTTCTTT. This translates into CASSPMENTEAFF.

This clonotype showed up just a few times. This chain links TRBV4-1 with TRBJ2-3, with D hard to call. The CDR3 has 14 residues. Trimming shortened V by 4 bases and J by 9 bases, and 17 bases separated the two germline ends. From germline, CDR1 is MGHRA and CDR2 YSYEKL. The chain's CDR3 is CASSLQDVSRTQYF. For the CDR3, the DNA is TGCGCCAGCAGCCTCCAAGATGTCAGCCGGACGCAGTATTTT.

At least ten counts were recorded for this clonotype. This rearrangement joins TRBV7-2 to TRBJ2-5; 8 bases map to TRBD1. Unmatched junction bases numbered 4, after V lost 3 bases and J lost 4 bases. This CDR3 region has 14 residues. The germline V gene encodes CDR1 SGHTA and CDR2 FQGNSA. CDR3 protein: CASSLGRGPETQYF. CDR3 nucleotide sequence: TGTGCCAGCAGCTTGGGCAGGGGGCCAGAGACCCAGTACTTC.

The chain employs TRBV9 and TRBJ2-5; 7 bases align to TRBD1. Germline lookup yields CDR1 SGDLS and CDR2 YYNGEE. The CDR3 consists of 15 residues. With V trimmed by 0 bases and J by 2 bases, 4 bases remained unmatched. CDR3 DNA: TGTGCCAGCAGCGTAGGGGACAGTATACAAGAGACCCAGTACTTC. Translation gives CASSVGDSIQETQYF. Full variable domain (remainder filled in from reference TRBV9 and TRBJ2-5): DSGVTQTPKHLITATGQRVTLRCSPRSGDLSVYWYQQSLDQGLQFLIQYYNGEERAKGNILERFSAQQFPDLHSELNLSSLELGDSALYFCASSVGDSIQETQYFGPGTRLLVL.

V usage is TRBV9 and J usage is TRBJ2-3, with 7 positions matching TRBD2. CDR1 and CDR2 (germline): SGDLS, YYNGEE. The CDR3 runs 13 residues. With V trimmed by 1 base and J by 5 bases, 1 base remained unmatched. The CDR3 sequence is CASSVSGVDTQYF. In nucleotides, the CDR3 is TGTGCCAGCAGCGTAAGCGGGGTAGATACGCAGTATTTT.

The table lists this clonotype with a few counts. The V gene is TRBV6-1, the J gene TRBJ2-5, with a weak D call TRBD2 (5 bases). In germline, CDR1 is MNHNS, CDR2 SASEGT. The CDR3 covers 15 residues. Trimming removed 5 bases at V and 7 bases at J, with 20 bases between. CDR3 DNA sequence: TGTGCCAGCAGTTCCCTAGGCGGGCGCGATGGGACCCAGTACTTC. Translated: CASSSLGGRDGTQYF.

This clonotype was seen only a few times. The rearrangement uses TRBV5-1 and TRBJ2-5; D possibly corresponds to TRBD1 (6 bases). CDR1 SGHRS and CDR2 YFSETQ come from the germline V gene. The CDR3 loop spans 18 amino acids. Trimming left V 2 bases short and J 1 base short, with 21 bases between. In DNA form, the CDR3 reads TGCGCCAGCAGCTTCGTGCCGACAGCCGGGACAATCCAAGAGACCCAGTACTTC. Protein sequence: CASSFVPTAGTIQETQYF.

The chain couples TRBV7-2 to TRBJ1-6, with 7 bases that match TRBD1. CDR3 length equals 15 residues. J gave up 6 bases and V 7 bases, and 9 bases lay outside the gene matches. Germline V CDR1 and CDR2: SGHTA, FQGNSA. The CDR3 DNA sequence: TGTGCCAGCAACCCCTATGCAGGGGGTAATTCACCCCTCCACTTT. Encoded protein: CASNPYAGGNSPLHF.

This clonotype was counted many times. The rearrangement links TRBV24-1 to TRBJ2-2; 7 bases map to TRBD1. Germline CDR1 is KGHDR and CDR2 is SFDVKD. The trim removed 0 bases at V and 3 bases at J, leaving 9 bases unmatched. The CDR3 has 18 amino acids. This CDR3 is CATSDLPFGQVYTGELFF. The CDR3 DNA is TGTGCCACCAGTGATTTGCCCTTCGGACAGGTCTACACCGGGGAGCTGTTTTTT.

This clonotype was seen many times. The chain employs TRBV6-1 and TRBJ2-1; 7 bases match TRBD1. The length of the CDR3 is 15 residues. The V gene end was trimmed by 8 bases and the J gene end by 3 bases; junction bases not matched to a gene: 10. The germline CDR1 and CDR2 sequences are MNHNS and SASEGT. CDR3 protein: CASRDSLSFYNEQFF. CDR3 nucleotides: TGTGCCAGCCGGGACAGCCTCTCCTTCTACAATGAGCAGTTCTTC.

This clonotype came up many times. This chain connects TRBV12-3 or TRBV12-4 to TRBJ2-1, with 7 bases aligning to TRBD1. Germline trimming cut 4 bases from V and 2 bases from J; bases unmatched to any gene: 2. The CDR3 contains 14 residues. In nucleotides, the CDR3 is TGTGCCAGCAGTTATGGGACAGCCTACAATGAGCAGTTCTTC. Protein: CASSYGTAYNEQFF.

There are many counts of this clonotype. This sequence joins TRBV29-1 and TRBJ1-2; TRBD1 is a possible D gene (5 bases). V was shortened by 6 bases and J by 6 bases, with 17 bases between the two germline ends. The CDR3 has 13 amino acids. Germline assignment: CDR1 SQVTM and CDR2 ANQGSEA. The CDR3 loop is CSVRGGDQHGYTF. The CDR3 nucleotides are TGCAGCGTCCGAGGAGGGGATCAGCATGGCTACACCTTC.

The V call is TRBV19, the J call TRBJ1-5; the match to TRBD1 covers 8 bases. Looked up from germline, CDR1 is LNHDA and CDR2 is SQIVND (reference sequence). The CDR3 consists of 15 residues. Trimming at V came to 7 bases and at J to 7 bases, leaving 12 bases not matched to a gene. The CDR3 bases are TGTGCCAGTACCACACCTGTCAGGGGGCACCAGCCCCAGCATTTT. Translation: CASTTPVRGHQPQHF.

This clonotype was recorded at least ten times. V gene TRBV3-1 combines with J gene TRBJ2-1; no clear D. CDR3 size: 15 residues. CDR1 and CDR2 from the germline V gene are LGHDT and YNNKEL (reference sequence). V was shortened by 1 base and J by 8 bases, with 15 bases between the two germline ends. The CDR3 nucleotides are TGTGCCAGCAGCCAAGCGGGCCCCCGCAGGTATGAGCAGTTCTTC. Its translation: CASSQAGPRRYEQFF.

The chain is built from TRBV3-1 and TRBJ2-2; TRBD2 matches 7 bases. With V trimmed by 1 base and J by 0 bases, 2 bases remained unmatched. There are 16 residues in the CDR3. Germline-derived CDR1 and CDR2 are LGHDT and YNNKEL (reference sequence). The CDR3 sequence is CASSQVAGANTGELFF. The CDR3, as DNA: TGTGCCAGCAGCCAAGTTGCGGGGGCGAACACCGGGGAGCTGTTTTTT.

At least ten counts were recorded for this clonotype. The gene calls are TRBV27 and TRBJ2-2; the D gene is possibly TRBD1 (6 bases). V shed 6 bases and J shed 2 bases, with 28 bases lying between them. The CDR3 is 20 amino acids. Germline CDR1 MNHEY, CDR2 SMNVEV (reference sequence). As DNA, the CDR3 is TGTGCCAGCAGCCAACATCGGCGCCCACGCAGGGGCGAAAACACCGGGGAGCTGTTTTTT. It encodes CASSQHRRPRRGENTGELFF.

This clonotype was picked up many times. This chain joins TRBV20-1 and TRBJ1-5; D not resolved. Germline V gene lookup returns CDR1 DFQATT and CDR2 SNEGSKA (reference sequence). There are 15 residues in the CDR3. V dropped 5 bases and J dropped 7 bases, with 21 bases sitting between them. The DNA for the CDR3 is TGCAGTGCTTTACCCGCGGAGATTGTCGGGCAGCCCCAGCATTTT. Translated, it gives CSALPAEIVGQPQHF.

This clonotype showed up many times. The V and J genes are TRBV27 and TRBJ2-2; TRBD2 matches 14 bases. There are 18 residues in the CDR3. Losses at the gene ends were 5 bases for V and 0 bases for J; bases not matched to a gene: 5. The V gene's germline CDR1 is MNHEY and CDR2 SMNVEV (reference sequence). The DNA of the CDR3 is TGTGCCAGCAGTGCCGGACTAGCGGGGGGATCGAACACCGGGGAGCTGTTTTTT. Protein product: CASSAGLAGGSNTGELFF.

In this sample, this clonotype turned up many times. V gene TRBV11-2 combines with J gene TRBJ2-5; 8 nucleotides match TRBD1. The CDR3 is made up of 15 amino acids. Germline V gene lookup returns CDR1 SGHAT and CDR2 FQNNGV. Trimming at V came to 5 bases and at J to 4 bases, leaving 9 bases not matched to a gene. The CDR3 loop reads CASSLWDRRGETQYF. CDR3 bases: TGTGCCAGCAGCCTGTGGGACAGGCGGGGAGAGACCCAGTACTTC.

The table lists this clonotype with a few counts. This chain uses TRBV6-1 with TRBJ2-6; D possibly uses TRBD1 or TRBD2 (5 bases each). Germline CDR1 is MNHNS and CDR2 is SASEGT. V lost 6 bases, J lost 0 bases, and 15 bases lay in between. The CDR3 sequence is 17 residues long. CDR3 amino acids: CASSQRGMSSGANVLTF. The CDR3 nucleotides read TGTGCCAGCAGCCAGAGGGGAATGAGCTCTGGGGCCAACGTCCTGACTTTC.

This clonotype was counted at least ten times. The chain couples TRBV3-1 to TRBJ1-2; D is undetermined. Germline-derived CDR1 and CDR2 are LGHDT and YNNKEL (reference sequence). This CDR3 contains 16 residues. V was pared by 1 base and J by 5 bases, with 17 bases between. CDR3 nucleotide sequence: TGTGCCAGCAGCCAAGGGGTTGACATTAGACTGTATGGCTACACCTTC. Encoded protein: CASSQGVDIRLYGYTF.